Following are 11 T cell receptor beta chains from one sample sequenced in a study of cytotoxic CD8 clonotypes in ibrutinib-treated CLL. Assay: immunoSEQ multiplex PCR; the TCRdb copy retains only in-frame clones and omits some. The sample shows about 39,000 clones, about 65% of them seen only once. Material: PBMCs, obtained at disease progression, from a patient treated with ibrutinib. Receptors were obtained from a human donor with chronic lymphocytic leukemia.

This rearrangement joins TRBV5-1 to TRBJ1-4, with no clear D. The V end was cut by 5 bases, the J end by 5 bases, with 13 bases between. Looked up from germline, CDR1 is SGHRS and CDR2 is YFSETQ. The CDR3 is 14 residues long. The CDR3, as DNA: TGCGCCAGCAGAACAGACATAGGAAATGAAAAACTGTTTTTT. Translating gives CASRTDIGNEKLFF.

CDR3 amino acids: CASRPQGLMLTEAFF. CDR3 DNA: TGTGCCAGCAGACCACAGGGGCTGATGCTCACTGAAGCTTTCTTT. This chain connects TRBV6-5 to TRBJ1-1; 7 positions match TRBD1. Germline V gene data show CDR1 as MNHEY and CDR2 as SVGAGI. The CDR3 extends over 15 amino acids. V gave up 6 bases and J gave up 4 bases; unmatched junction bases: 11.

The J gene is TRBJ2-1, the V gene TRBV30; D call uncertain. The CDR3 totals 12 residues. Looked up from germline, CDR1 is GTSNPN and CDR2 is SVGIG (reference sequence). V was trimmed by 0 bases and J by 12 bases, leaving 12 bases between them. DNA of the CDR3: TGTGCCTGGAGTGTTTACGGGTCGTGGCAGTTCTTC. As protein: CAWSVYGSWQFF.

This rearrangement joins TRBV6-1 to TRBJ2-3; TRBD2 might be the D (5 bases). From germline, CDR1 is MNHNS and CDR2 SASEGT. This CDR3 has 17 residues. V was trimmed by 3 bases and J by 6 bases, leaving 22 bases between them. CDR3: CASSDQGSAREPDTQYF. In DNA form, the CDR3 reads TGTGCCAGCAGTGATCAAGGTAGCGCCCGTGAGCCGGATACGCAGTATTTT.

This sequence joins TRBV4-1 and TRBJ2-1, with 11 bases lining up with TRBD2. CDR3 length: 16 residues. Trimming at V came to 3 bases and at J to 7 bases, leaving 8 bases not matched to a gene. Germline V CDR1 and CDR2: MGHRA, YSYEKL. CDR3 region: CASSQSAASGRNEQFF. In nucleotides, the CDR3 is TGCGCCAGCAGCCAGTCCGCGGCTAGCGGGAGGAATGAGCAGTTCTTC.

The chain couples TRBV11-3 to TRBJ2-3; a weak D match, TRBD1 (6 bases). Germline V gives CDR1 SGHNT, CDR2 YENEEA. This CDR3 contains 12 residues. Trimming took 5 bases from V and 6 from J, leaving 9 bases between them. The CDR3 DNA follows: TGTGCCAGCAGCCCCGACAGGGATACGCAGTATTTT. This gives the protein CASSPDRDTQYF.

This chain uses TRBV11-3 with TRBJ2-4; D is ambiguous. Trimming cost V 1 base and J 9 bases, with 16 bases left between them. Germline V CDR1 and CDR2: SGHNT, YENEEA. This CDR3 has 15 residues. In DNA, the CDR3 is TGTGCCAGCAGCTTAGGAGTAGGGCCACGGGTCATTCAGTACTTC. Its protein product is CASSLGVGPRVIQYF.

The chain employs TRBV19 and TRBJ2-7; 8 nucleotides line up with TRBD2. J lost 2 bases, V lost 3 bases, and 3 bases had no gene match. CDR1 LNHDA and CDR2 SQIVND come from the germline V gene (reference sequence). This CDR3 has 14 amino acids. For the CDR3, the DNA is TGTGCCAGTAGTATCCAAGCGGGAGCCTACGAGCAGTACTTC. It translates to CASSIQAGAYEQYF.

The gene calls are TRBV7-9 and TRBJ2-3; 14 bases are a match to TRBD2. The CDR3 covers 16 residues. Unmatched junction bases numbered 6, after V lost 5 bases and J lost 5 bases. Germline V gene lookup returns CDR1 SEHNR and CDR2 FQNEAQ (reference sequence). The CDR3 here is CASSQGLAGGQDTQYF. The CDR3 DNA follows: TGTGCCAGCAGCCAAGGACTAGCGGGAGGCCAAGATACGCAGTATTTT.

The chain joins TRBV30 to TRBJ2-3; 10 bases map to TRBD2. The V segment lost 0 bases and the J segment 2 bases; nucleotides outside the gene matches: 2. Germline CDR1 and CDR2: GTSNPN and SVGIG (reference sequence). The CDR3 contains 15 residues. CDR3 amino acids: CAWSVLAGLTDTQYF. The CDR3 DNA reads TGTGCCTGGAGTGTACTAGCGGGACTCACAGATACGCAGTATTTT.

This clone was seen a few times. This rearrangement joins TRBV27 to TRBJ1-2, with a tentative D call TRBD1 (5 bases). CDR1 MNHEY and CDR2 SMNVEV come from the germline V gene (reference sequence). This CDR3 region has 16 residues. V lost 3 bases and J lost 4, with 18 bases in between. The DNA of the CDR3 is TGTGCCAGCAGTTTGGGGAATACAGGAGCGGGCTATGGCTACACCTTC. Translation gives CASSLGNTGAGYGYTF.